This T cell receptor (beta chain) was sequenced in a study of T cells in Graves' hyperthyroidism and ophthalmopathy. Stable Graves' hyperthyroidism meant no ophthalmopathy progression within 18 months. Source material for PBMCs was over 8 ml fresh peripheral blood. There are a few counts of this clonotype. As yet, its antigen is unknown. Points from the study as a whole: For ophthalmopathy, model prediction preceded onset by a median roughly 6.5 months.

Amplification of TCR beta CDR3 regions was performed using RNA transcripts as template. An initial round of RT-PCR targeting the TCR CDR3 relied on the HTBI primer set. One entry per CDR3 protein, called by TCRdb with MiXCR from the multiplex PCR reads. The table has about 740,000 distinct CDR3 sequences, approximately 15% seen once; the top ten hold approximately 10%. Germline-derived CDR1 and CDR2 are SQVTM and ANQGSEA. Between the trimmed V and J ends, which lost 5 bases and 7 bases, there was a span of 12 bases. The CDR3 runs 13 residues. The sequence came from a young woman with Graves' hyperthyroidism. Material for sequencing was blood. This sequence joins TRBV29-1 and TRBJ1-6, with D perhaps matching TRBD1 (6 bases). CDR3 nucleotides: TGCAGCGTTTCACAGGGCTCAAATTCACCCCTCCACTTT. Its translation: CSVSQGSNSPLHF.